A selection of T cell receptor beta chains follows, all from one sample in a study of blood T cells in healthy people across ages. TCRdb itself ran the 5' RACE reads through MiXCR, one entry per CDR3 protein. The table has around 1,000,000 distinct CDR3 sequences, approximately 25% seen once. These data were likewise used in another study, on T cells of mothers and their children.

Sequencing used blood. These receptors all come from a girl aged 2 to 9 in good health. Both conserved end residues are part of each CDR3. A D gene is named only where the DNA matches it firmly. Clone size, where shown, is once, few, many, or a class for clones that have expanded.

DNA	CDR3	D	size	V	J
TGTGCCAGCAGTTACAGACCCATGGAGGTCAACACCATATATTTT	CASSYRPMEVNTIYF	-	-	TRBV6-5	TRBJ1-3
TGCAGTGCTACCGGACAGGGGCTAGCCAAAAACATTCAGTACTTC	CSATGQGLAKNIQYF	TRBD1	-	TRBV20-1	TRBJ2-4
TGTGCCAGCAGTATAACCATGAATGAGCAGTTCTTC	CASSITMNEQFF	-	-	TRBV6-6	TRBJ2-1
TGCGCCAGCAGCCAAGTCGGATTAAATACGCAGTATTTT	CASSQVGLNTQYF	-	-	TRBV4-1	TRBJ2-3
TGCAGCGTTGGTGACAGTGGTGAAAAACTGTTTTTT	CSVGDSGEKLFF	-	-	TRBV29-1	TRBJ1-4
TGTGCCAGCAGTCAATGGGAAGATACGCAGTATTTT	CASSQWEDTQYF	-	-	TRBV2	TRBJ2-3
TGTGCCAATTCTCCGGGACAGGGTGATTTTCAGACCCTCCACTTT	CANSPGQGDFQTLHF	TRBD1	few	TRBV28	TRBJ1-6
TGCAGCGTCGGAGGGGGTCCTAATGAAAAACTGTTTTTT	CSVGGGPNEKLFF	-	few	TRBV29-1	TRBJ1-4
TGTGCCAGTAGTATCTCGGCCTATAGCAATCAGCCCCAGCATTTT	CASSISAYSNQPQHF	-	-	TRBV19	TRBJ1-5
TGCAGTGCTAAACAGGGGGGGTCCACAGATACGCAGTATTTT	CSAKQGGSTDTQYF	-	-	TRBV20-1	TRBJ2-3
TGCAGTGGGACTATCGGCGACGAGCAGTACTTC	CSGTIGDEQYF	-	-	TRBV20-1	TRBJ2-7